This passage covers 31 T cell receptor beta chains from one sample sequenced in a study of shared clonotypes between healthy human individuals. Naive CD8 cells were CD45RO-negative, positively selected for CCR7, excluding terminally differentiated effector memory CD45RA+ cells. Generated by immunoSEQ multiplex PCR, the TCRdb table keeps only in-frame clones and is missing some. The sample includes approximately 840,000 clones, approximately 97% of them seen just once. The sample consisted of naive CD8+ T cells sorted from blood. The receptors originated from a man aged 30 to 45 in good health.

CDR3 in amino acids: CASSQSGDPGELFF. CDR3 sequence (DNA): TGTGCCAGCAGCCAATCAGGGGATCCCGGGGAGCTGTTTTTT. This sequence joins TRBV6-5 and TRBJ2-2; possibly TRBD1 for D (6 bases). CDR1 and CDR2 from the germline V gene are MNHEY and SVGAGI. V lost 6 bases and J 6 bases, leaving 14 bases between the germline ends. This CDR3 comprises 14 residues.

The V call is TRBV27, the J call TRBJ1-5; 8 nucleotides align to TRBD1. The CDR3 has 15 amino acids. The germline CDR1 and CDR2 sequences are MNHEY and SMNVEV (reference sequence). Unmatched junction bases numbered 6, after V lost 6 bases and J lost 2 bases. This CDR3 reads CASREQGVGNQPQHF. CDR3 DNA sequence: TGTGCCAGCAGGGAACAGGGGGTTGGCAATCAGCCCCAGCATTTT.

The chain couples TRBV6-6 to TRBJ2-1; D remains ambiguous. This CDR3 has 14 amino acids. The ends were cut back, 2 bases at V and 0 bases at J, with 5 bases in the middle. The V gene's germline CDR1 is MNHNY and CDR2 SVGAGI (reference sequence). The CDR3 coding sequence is TGTGCCAGCAGTTACCAAAGCTCCTACAATGAGCAGTTCTTC. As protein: CASSYQSSYNEQFF.

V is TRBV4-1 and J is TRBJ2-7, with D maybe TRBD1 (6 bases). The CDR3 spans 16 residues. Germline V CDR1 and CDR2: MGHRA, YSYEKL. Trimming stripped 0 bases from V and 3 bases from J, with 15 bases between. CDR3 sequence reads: CASSQEGQGPYYEQYF. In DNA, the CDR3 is TGCGCCAGCAGCCAAGAAGGGCAGGGGCCCTACTACGAGCAGTACTTC.

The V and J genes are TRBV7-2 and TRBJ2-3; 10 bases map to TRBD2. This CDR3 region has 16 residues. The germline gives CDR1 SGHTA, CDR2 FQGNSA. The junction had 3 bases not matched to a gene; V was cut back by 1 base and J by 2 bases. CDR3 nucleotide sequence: TGTGCCAGCAGCTTAGAACTAGCGGGACACACAGATACGCAGTATTTT. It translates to CASSLELAGHTDTQYF.

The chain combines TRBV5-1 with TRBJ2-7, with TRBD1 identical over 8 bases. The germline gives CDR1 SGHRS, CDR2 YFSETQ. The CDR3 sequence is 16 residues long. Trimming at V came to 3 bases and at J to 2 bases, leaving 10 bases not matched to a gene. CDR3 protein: CASSSDWTGLPYEQYF. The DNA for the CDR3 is TGCGCCAGCAGCTCAGATTGGACAGGGTTACCCTACGAGCAGTACTTC.

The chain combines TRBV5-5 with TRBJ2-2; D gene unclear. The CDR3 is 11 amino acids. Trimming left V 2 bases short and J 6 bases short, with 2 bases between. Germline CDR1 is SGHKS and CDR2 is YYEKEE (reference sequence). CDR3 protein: CASSFPGELFF. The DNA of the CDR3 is TGTGCCAGCAGCTTCCCCGGGGAGCTGTTTTTT.

The CDR3 DNA follows: TGTGCCAGCAGCTTGGTTGACGGGGGCACAAGTGAAGCTTTCTTT. Its translation is CASSLVDGGTSEAFF. This chain joins TRBV7-9 and TRBJ1-1; D is perhaps TRBD1 (6 bases). Looked up from germline, CDR1 is SEHNR and CDR2 is FQNEAQ (reference sequence). The CDR3 is 15 residues long. The V end lost 3 bases, the J end lost 7 bases, and 18 bases lay between the germline ends.

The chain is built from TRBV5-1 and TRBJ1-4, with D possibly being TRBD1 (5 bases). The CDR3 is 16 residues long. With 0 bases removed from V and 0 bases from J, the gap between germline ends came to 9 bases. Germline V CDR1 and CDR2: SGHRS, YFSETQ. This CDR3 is CASSLEGYSTNEKLFF. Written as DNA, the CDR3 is TGCGCCAGCAGCTTGGAGGGGTATTCAACTAATGAAAAACTGTTTTTT.

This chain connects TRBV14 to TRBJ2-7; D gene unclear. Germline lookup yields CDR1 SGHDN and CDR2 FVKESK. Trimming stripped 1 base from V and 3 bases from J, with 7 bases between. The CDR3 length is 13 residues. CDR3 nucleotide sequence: TGTGCCAGCAGCCAAGTCCCAAACTACGAGCAGTACTTC. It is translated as CASSQVPNYEQYF. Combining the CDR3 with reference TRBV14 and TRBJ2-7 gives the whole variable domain EAGVTQFPSHSVIEKGQTVTLRCDPISGHDNLYWYRRVMGKEIKFLLHFVKESKQDESGMPNNRFLAERTGGTYSTLKVQPAELEDSGVYFCASSQVPNYEQYFGPGTRLTVT.

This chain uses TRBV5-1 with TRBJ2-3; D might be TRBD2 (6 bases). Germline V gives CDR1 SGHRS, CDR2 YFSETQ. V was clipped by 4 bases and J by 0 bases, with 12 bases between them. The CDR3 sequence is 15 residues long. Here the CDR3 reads CASSPAGRSTDTQYF. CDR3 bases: TGCGCCAGCAGCCCGGCGGGGCGGAGCACAGATACGCAGTATTTT.

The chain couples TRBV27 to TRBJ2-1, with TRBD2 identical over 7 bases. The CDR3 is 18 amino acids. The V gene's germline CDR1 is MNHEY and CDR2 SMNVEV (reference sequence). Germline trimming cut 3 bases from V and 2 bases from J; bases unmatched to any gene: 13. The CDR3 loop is CASSFLGPSGTAYNEQFF. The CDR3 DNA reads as TGTGCCAGCAGTTTCCTCGGCCCCAGCGGGACTGCCTACAATGAGCAGTTCTTC.

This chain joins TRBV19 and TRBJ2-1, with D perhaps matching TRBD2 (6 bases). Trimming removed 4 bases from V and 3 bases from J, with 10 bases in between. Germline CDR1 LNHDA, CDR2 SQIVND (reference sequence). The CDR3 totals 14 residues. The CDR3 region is CASSNPDYYNEQFF. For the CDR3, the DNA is TGTGCCAGTAGTAACCCGGACTACTACAATGAGCAGTTCTTC.

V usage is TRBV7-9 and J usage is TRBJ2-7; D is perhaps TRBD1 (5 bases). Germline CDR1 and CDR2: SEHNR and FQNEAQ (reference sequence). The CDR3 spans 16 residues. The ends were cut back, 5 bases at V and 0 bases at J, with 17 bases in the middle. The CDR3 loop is CASSPPGEDNSYEQYF. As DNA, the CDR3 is TGTGCCAGCAGCCCCCCCGGTGAGGACAACTCCTACGAGCAGTACTTC. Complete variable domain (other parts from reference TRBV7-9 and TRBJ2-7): DTGVSQNPRHKITKRGQNVTFRCDPISEHNRLYWYRQTLGQGPEFLTYFQNEAQLEKSRLLSDRFSAERPKGSFSTLEIQRTEQGDSAMYLCASSPPGEDNSYEQYFGPGTRLTVT.

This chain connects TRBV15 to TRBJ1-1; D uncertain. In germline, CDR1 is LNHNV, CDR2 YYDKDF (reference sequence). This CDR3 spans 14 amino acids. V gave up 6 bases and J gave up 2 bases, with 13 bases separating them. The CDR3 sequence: CATSQVMGNTEAFF. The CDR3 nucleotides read TGTGCCACCAGTCAGGTGATGGGAAACACTGAAGCTTTCTTT.

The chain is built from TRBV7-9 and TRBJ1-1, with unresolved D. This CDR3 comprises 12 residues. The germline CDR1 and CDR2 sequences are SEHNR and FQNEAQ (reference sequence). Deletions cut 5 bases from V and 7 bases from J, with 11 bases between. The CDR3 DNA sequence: TGTGCCAGCAGCCCCTGGGCGGGTGAAGCTTTCTTT. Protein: CASSPWAGEAFF.

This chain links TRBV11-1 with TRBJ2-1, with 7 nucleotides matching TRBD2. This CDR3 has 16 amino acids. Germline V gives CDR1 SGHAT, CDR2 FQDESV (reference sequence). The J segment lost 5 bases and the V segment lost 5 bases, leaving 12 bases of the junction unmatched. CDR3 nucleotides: TGTGCCAGCAGCCTAGGTCCCGGCGGGAGCCACAATGAGCAGTTCTTC. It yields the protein CASSLGPGGSHNEQFF.

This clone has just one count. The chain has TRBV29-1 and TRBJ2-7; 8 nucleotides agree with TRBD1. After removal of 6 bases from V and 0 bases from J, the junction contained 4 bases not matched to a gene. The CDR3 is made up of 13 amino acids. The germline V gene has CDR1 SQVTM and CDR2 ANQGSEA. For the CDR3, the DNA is TGCAGCGTACGGGACAGGAGCTCCTACGAGCAGTACTTC. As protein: CSVRDRSSYEQYF.

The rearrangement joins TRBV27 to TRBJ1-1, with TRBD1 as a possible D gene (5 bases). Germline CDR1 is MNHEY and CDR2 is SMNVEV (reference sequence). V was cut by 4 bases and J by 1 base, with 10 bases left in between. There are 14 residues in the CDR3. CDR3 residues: CASSWGFGNTEAFF. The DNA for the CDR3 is TGTGCCAGCAGTTGGGGGTTCGGGAACACTGAAGCTTTCTTT.

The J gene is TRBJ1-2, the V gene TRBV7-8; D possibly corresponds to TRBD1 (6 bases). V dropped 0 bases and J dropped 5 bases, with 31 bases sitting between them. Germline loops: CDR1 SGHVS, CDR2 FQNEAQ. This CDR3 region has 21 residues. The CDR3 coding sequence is TGTGCCAGCAGCTTAGCGCGACTGGGGGCCGGAGACCGAGGCACGGCTTATGGCTACACCTTC. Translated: CASSLARLGAGDRGTAYGYTF.

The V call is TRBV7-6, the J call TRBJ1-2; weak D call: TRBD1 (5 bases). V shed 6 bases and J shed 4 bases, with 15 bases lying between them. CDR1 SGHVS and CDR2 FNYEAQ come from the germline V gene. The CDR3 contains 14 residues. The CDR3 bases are TGTGCCAGCAGTTCAGGGACCGTTTCCTATGGCTACACCTTC. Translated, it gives CASSSGTVSYGYTF.

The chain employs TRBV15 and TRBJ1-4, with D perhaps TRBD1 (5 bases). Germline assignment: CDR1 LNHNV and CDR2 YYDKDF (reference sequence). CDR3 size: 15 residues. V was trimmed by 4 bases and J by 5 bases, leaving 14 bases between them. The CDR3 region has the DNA TGTGCCACCAGCACCCACCCGGGACGGAATGAAAAACTGTTTTTT. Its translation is CATSTHPGRNEKLFF. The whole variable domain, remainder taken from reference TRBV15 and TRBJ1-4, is DAMVIQNPRYQVTQFGKPVTLSCSQTLNHNVMYWYQQKSSQAPKLLFHYYDKDFNNEADTPDNFQSRRPNTSFCFLDIRSPGLGDTAMYLCATSTHPGRNEKLFFGSGTQLSVL.

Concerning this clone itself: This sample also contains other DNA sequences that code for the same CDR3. The CDR3 DNA reads TGTGCCAGCAGCTCGGGACTGAACTACGAGCAGTACTTC. This sequence encodes CASSSGLNYEQYF. The chain is built from TRBV7-9 and TRBJ2-7; TRBD2 is a possible D gene (6 bases). V was pared by 4 bases and J by 3 bases, with 10 bases between. This CDR3 region has 13 residues. Per the germline V gene, CDR1 is SEHNR and CDR2 is FQNEAQ (reference sequence).

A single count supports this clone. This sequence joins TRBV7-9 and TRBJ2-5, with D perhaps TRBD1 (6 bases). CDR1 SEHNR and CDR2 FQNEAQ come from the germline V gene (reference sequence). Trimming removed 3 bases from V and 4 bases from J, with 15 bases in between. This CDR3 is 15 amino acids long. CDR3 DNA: TGTGCCAGCAGCTTCCAGGGGCGGTTTCCAGAGACCCAGTACTTC. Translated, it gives CASSFQGRFPETQYF.

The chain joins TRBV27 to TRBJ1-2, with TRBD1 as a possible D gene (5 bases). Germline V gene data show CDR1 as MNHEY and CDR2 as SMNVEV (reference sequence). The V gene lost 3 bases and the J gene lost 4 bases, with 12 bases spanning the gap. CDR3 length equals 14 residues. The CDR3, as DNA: TGTGCCAGCAGTTTGGACACTCATGGCTATGGCTACACCTTC. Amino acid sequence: CASSLDTHGYGYTF.

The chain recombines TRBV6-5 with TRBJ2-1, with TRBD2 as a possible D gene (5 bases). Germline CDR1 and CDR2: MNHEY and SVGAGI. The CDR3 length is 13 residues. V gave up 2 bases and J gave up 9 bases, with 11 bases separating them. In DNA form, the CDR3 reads TGTGCCAGCAGTTACCAGAGGGCCGGTGAGCAGTTCTTC. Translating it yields CASSYQRAGEQFF.

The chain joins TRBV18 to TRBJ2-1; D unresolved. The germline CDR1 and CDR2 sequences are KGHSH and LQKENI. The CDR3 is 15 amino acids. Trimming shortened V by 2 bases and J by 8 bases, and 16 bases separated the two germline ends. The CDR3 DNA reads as TGTGCCAGCTCACCAACCAATGCCCGTCGGGATGAGCAGTTCTTC. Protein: CASSPTNARRDEQFF.

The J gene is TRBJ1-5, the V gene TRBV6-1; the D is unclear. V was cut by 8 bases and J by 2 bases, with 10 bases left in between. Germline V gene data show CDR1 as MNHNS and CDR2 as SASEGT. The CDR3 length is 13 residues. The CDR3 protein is CASWRVGNQPQHF. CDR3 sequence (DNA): TGTGCCAGCTGGAGGGTCGGCAATCAGCCCCAGCATTTT.

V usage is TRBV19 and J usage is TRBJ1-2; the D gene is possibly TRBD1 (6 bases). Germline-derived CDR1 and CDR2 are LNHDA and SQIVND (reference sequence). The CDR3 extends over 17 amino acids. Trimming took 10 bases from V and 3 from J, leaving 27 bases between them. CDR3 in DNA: TGTGCCATTCACAGGGAAAACAGAGCAGGTCGCGACTATGGCTACACCTTC. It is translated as CAIHRENRAGRDYGYTF. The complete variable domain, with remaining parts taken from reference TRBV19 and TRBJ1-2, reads DGGITQSPKYLFRKEGQNVTLSCEQNLNHDAMYWYRQDPGQGLRLIYYSQIVNDFQKGDIAEGYSVSREKKESFPLTVTSAQKNPTAFYLCAIHRENRAGRDYGYTFGSGTRLTVV.

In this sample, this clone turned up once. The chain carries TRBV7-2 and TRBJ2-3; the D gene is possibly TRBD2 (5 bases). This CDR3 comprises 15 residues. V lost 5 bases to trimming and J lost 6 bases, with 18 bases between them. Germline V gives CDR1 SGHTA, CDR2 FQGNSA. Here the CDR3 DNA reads TGTGCCAGCAGCCCCCAGGCGGGTCTTCTGGATACGCAGTATTTT. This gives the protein CASSPQAGLLDTQYF.

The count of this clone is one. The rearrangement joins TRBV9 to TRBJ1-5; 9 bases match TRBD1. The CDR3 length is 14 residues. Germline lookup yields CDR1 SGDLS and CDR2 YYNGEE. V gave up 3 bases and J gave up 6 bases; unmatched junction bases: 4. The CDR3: CASSGTGGGQPQHF. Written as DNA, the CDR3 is TGTGCCAGCAGCGGAACAGGGGGCGGTCAGCCCCAGCATTTT.